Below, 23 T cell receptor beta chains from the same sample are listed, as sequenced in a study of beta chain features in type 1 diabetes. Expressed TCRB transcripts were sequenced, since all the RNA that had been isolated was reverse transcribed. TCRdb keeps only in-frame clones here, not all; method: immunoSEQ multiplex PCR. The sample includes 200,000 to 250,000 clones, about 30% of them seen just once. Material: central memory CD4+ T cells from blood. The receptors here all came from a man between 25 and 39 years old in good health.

CDR3 coding DNA: TGTGCCAGCAGTTTTAGCCCCCTACTTGATGAGCAGTTCTTC. It translates to CASSFSPLLDEQFF. This chain connects TRBV6-5 to TRBJ2-1; D remains ambiguous. The CDR3 contains 14 residues. Germline V gene lookup returns CDR1 MNHEY and CDR2 SVGAGI. V was cut by 4 bases and J by 8 bases, with 15 bases left in between.

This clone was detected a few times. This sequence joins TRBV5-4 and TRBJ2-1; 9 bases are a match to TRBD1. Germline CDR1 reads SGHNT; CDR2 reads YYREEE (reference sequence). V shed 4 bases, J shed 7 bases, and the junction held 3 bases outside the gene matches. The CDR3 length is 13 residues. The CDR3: CASSPDRGNEQFF. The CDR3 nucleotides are TGTGCCAGCAGCCCGGACAGGGGTAATGAGCAGTTCTTC.

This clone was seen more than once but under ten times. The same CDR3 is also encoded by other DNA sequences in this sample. CDR3 in DNA: TGTGCCAGCAGCCCACCAGCGGGAGGGGGCTACGAGCAGTACTTC. This gives the protein CASSPPAGGGYEQYF. The chain couples TRBV7-9 to TRBJ2-7; 10 nucleotides line up with TRBD2. Trimming at V came to 5 bases and at J to 3 bases, leaving 7 bases not matched to a gene. This CDR3 is 15 amino acids long. CDR1 and CDR2 from the germline V gene are SEHNR and FQNEAQ (reference sequence).

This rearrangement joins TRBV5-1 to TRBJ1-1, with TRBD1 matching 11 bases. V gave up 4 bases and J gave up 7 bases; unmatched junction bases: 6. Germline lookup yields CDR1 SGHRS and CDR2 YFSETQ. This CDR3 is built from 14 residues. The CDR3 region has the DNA TGCGCCAGCAGCCCGGACAGGGGGCTTGTTGAAGCTTTCTTT. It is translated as CASSPDRGLVEAFF.

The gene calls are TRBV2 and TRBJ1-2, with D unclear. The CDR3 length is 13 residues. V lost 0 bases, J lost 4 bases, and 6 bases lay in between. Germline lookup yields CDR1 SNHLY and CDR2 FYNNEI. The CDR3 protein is CASSEAGSYGYTF. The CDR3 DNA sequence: TGTGCCAGCAGTGAAGCCGGGTCCTATGGCTACACCTTC.

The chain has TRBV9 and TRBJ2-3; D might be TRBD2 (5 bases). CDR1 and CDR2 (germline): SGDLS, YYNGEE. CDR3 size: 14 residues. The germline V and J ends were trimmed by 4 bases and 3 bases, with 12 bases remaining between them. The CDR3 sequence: CASSTGFETDTQYF. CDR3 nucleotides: TGTGCCAGCAGCACGGGGTTCGAGACAGATACGCAGTATTTT.

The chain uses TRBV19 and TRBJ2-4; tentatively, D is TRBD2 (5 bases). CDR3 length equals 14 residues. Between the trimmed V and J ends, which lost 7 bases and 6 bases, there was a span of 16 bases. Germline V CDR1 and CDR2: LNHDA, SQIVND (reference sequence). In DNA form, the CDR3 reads TGTGCCAGTAAGAAGGAACCCAGCGGAAACATTCAGTACTTC. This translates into CASKKEPSGNIQYF.

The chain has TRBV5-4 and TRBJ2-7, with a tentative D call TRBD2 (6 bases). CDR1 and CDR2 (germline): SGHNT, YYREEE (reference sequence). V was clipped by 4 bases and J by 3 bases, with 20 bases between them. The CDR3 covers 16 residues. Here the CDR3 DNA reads TGTGCCAGCAGCCGCCGAGGTAGCGGAGAAAACTACGAGCAGTACTTC. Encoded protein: CASSRRGSGENYEQYF.

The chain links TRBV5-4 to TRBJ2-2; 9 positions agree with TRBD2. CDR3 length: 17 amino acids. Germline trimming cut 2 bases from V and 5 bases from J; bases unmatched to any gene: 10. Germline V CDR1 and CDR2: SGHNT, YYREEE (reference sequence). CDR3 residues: CASSFPIAGVETGELFF. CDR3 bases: TGTGCCAGCAGCTTCCCCATAGCGGGAGTGGAAACCGGGGAGCTGTTTTTT.

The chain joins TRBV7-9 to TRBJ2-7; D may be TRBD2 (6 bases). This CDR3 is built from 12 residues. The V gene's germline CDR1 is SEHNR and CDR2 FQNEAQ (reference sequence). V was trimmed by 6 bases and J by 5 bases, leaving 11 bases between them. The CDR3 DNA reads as TGTGCCAGCAGTCGGGGGACGGACGAGCAGTACTTC. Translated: CASSRGTDEQYF.

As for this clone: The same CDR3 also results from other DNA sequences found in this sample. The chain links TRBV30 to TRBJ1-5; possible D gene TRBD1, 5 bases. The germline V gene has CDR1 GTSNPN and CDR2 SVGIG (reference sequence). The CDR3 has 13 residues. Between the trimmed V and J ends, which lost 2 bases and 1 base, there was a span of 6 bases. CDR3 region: CAWSRGSNQPQHF. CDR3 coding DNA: TGTGCCTGGAGTCGGGGGAGCAATCAGCCCCAGCATTTT.

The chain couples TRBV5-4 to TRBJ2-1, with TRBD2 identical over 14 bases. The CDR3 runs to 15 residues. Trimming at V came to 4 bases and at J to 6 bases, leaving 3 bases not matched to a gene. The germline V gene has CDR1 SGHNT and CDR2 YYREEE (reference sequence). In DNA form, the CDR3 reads TGTGCCAGCAGCCTGACTAGCGGGGGGGCCAATGAGCAGTTCTTC. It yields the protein CASSLTSGGANEQFF.

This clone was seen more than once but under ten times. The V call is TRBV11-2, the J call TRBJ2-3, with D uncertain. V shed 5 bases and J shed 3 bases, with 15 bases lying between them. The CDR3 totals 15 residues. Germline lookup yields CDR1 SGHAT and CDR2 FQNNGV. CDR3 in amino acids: CASSLQPARTDTQYF. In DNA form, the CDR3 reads TGTGCCAGCAGCCTCCAGCCAGCTAGGACAGATACGCAGTATTTT.

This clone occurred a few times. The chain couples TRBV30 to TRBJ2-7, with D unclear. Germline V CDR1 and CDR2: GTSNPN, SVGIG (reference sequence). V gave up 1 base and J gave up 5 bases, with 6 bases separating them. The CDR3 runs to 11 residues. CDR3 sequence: CAWSGYDEQYF. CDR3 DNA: TGTGCCTGGAGTGGGTACGACGAGCAGTACTTC.

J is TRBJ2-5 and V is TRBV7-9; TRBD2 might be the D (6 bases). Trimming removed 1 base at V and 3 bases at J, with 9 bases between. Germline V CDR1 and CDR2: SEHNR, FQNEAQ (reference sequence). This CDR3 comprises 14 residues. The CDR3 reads CASSLVGGEETQYF. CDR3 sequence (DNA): TGTGCCAGCAGCTTAGTAGGCGGGGAAGAGACCCAGTACTTC.

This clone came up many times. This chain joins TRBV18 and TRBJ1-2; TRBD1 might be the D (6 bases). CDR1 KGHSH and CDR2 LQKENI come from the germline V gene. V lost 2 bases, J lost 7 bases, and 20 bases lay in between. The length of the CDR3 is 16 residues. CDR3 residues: CASSPEDSSTRRGYTF. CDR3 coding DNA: TGTGCCAGCTCACCAGAGGACAGCTCAACTAGGCGTGGCTACACCTTC.

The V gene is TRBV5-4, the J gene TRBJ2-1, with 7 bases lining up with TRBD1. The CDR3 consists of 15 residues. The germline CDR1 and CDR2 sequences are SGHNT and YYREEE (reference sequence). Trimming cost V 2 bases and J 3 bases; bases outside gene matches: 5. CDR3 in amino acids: CASSFAGGDYNEQFF. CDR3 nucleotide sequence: TGTGCCAGCAGCTTTGCAGGGGGAGACTACAATGAGCAGTTCTTC.

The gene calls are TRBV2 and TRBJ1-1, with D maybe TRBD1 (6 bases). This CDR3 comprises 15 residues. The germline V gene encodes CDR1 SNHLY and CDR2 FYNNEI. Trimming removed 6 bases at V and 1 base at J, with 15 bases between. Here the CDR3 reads CASSPGAGGNTEAFF. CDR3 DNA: TGTGCCAGCAGCCCGGGGGCAGGCGGGAACACTGAAGCTTTCTTT.

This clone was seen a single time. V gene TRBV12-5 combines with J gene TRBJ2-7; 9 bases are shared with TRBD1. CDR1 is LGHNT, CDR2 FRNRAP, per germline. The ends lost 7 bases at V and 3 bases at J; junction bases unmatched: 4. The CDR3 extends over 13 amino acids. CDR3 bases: TGTGCTAGTGCCCAGGACAGGGGCTACGAGCAGTACTTC. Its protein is CASAQDRGYEQYF.

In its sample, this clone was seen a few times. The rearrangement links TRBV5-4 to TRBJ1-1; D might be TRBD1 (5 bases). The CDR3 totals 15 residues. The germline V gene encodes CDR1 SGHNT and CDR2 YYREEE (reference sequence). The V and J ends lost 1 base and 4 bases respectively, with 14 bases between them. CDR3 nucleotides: TGTGCCAGCAGCTTGCTGTCAGGGTCGGGCACTGAAGCTTTCTTT. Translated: CASSLLSGSGTEAFF.

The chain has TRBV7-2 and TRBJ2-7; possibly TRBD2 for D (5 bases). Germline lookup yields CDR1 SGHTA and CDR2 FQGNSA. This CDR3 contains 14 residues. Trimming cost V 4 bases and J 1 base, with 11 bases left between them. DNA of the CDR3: TGTGCCAGCAGCTCTACGGGGTCGTCCTACGAGCAGTACTTC. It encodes CASSSTGSSYEQYF.

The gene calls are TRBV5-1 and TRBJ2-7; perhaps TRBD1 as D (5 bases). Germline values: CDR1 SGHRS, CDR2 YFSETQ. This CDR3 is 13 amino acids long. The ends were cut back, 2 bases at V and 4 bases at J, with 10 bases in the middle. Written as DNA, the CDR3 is TGCGCCAGCAGCTTAAACAGGAATTACGAGCAGTACTTC. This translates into CASSLNRNYEQYF.

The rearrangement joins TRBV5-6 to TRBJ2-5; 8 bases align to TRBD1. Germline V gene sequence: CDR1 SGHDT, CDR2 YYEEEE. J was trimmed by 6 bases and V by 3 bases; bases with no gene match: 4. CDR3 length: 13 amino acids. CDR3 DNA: TGTGCCAGCAGCTCGGACAGGGCCCAGACCCAGTACTTC. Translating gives CASSSDRAQTQYF. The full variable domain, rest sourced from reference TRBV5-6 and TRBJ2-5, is DAGVTQSPTHLIKTRGQQVTLRCSPKSGHDTVSWYQQALGQGPQFIFQYYEEEERQRGNFPDRFSGHQFPNYSSELNVNALLLGDSALYLCASSSDRAQTQYFGPGTRLLVL.